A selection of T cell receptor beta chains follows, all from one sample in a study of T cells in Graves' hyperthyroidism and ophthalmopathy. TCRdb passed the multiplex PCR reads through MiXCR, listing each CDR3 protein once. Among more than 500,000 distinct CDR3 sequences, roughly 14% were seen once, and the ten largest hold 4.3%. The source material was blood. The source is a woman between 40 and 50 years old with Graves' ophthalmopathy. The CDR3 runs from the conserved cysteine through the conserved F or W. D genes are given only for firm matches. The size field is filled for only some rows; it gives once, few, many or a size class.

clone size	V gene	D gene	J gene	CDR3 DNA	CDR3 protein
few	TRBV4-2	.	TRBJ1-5	TGTGCCAGCAGCCAGGGGGAAGTGCAGCCCCAGCATTTT	CASSQGEVQPQHF
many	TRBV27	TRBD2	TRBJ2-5	TGTGCCAGCAGTTTGACCCCTGGCCCCCTAGCGGGAGGGCAAGAGACCCAGTACTTC	CASSLTPGPLAGGQETQYF
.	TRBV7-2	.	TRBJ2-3	TGTGCCAGCAGCTTAGAATCAGAAACGGATACGCAGTATTTT	CASSLESETDTQYF
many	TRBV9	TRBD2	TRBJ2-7	TGTGCCAGCAGCGTAGGGGGGGGGACCTACGAGCAGTACTTC	CASSVGGGTYEQYF
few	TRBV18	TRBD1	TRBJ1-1	TGTGCCAGCTCGGCACAGGGGGCTGGGAACACTGAAGCTTTCTTT	CASSAQGAGNTEAFF
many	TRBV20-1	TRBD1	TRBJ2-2	TGCAGTGCTCCCTGGGACAGCGGTTACACCGGGGAGCTGTTTTTT	CSAPWDSGYTGELFF
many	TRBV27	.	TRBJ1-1	TGTGCCTTTGACGGGGCAGAGAACACTGAAGCTTTCTTT	CAFDGAENTEAFF
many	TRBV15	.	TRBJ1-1	TGTGCCACCAGCATGGAGGTCAATATGAACACTGAAGCTTTCTTT	CATSMEVNMNTEAFF
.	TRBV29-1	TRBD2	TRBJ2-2	TGCAGCGTTCGGGGCCCCGGGACTAGAGGCACCGGGGAGCTGTTTTTT	CSVRGPGTRGTGELFF
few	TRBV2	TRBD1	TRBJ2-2	TGTGCCAGCAGCGCCCCGAGGGACAGGGAAAGGACCGGGGAGCTGTTTTTT	CASSAPRDRERTGELFF
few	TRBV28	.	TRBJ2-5	TGTGCCAGCACTCATAGTTTGGAGGCACAGACCCAGTACTTC	CASTHSLEAQTQYF
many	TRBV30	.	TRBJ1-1	TGTGCCTGGAGTGGATACACTGAAGCTTTCTTT	CAWSGYTEAFF
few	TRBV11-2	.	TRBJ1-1	TGTGCCAGCAGCTTAAGGTCCCGGCAGGGCTACACTGAAGCTTTCTTT	CASSLRSRQGYTEAFF
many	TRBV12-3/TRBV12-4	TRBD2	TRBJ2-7	TGTGCCAGCAGTCTCCCGGGACTACCACCTAACGAGCAGTACTTC	CASSLPGLPPNEQYF
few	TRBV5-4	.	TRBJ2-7	TGTGCCAGCAGCAAAGGCATCGGCTACGAGCAGTACTTC	CASSKGIGYEQYF
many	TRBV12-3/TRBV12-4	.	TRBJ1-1	TGTGCCAGCAGTTTACGATCCCGGGGGATCACTGAAGCTTTCTTT	CASSLRSRGITEAFF
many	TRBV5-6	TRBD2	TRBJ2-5	TGTGCCAGCAGCGGACTAGGGGAGACCCAGTACTTC	CASSGLGETQYF
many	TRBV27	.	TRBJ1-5	TGTGCCAGCAGACTAGGGACCCTTAGCAATCAGCCCCAGCATTTT	CASRLGTLSNQPQHF
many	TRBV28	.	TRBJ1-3	TGTGCCAGCAGTCTTATGGGAGGGGGACTTCTAAACACCATATATTTT	CASSLMGGGLLNTIYF
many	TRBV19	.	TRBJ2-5	TGTGCCAGTATTTCGTTCGTGGGGACCCAGTACTTC	CASISFVGTQYF
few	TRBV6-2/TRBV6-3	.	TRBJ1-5	TGTGCCAGCAGTTACGCCAAAAGGGGGGAGATAATACAGCCCCAGCATTTT	CASSYAKRGEIIQPQHF
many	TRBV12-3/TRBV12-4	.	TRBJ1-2	TGTGCCAGCAGCCGTGGACGAGGCTACACCTTC	CASSRGRGYTF
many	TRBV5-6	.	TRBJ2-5	TGTGCCAGCAACACGGGGGACCGAGAGACCCAGTACTTC	CASNTGDRETQYF
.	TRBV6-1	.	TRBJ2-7	TGTGCCAGCAGTGAAGTAAACTCCTACGAGCAGTACTTC	CASSEVNSYEQYF
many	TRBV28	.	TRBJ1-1	TGTGCCAGCAGTTTTTTCGGGCAGAGGAACACTGAAGCTTTCTTT	CASSFFGQRNTEAFF
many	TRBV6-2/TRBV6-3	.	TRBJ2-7	TGTGCCAGCAGGAATCTCGGCGCTAGCTCCTACGAGCAGTACTTC	CASRNLGASSYEQYF
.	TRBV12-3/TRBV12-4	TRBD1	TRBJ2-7	TGTGCCAGCAGGGGGGGGGGACAGGGGTCGTACGAGCAGTACTTC	CASRGGGQGSYEQYF
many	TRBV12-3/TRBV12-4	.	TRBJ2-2	TGTGCCAGCAGTTCGGGACACAACACCGGGGAGCTGTTTTTT	CASSSGHNTGELFF
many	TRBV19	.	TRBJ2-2	TGTGCCAGTATAAGCGGAGACAACTACACCGGGGAGCTGTTTTTT	CASISGDNYTGELFF
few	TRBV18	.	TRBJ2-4	TGTGCCAGCTCACCAGAGATAGCCAAAAACATTCAGTACTTC	CASSPEIAKNIQYF
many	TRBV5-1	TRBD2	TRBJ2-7	TGCGCCAGCAGCTTGTTCCGAGCGGGAGAAGTCTTTGCGAACGAGCAGTACTTC	CASSLFRAGEVFANEQYF
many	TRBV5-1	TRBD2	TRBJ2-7	TGCGCCAGCAGCTTAGATCGGACTAGCGGGACCTACGAGCAGTACTTC	CASSLDRTSGTYEQYF
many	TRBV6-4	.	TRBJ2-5	TGTGCCAGCAGTGGGGCGGAGACCCAGTACTTC	CASSGAETQYF
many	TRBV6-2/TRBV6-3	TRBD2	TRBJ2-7	TGTGCCAGCAGTTACTCAACTAGCGGCAGTTTGGTTGACGAGCAGTACTTC	CASSYSTSGSLVDEQYF
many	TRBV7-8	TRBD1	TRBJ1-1	TGTGCCAGCAGCTTAGGGACAGGCCAACTTACCAACACTGAAGCTTTCTTT	CASSLGTGQLTNTEAFF
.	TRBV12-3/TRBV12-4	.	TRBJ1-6	TGTGCCAGCAGTAATACAGATTCACCCCTCCACTTT	CASSNTDSPLHF
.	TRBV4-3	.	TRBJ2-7	TGCGCCAGCAGCCAAGATAGGGGTCGTGTGCAGTACTTC	CASSQDRGRVQYF
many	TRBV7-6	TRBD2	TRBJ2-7	TGTGCCAGCAGCCCAGGGCGGGAGGAGCAGTACTTC	CASSPGREEQYF
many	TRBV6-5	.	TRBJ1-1	TGTGCCAGCAGTTACTCCGGATACACTGAAGCTTTCTTT	CASSYSGYTEAFF
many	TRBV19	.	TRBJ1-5	TGTGCCAGTAGTACACCCGGGAAGCCCCAGCATTTT	CASSTPGKPQHF
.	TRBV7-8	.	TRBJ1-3	TGTGCCAGCAGCTTCCGTCCGGCCAGACCGAGCTCTGGAAACACCATATATTTT	CASSFRPARPSSGNTIYF
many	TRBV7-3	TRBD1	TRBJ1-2	TGTGCCAGCAGAAACACCGGGACAGGGAACTATGGCTACACCTTC	CASRNTGTGNYGYTF
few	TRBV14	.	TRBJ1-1	TGTGCCAGCAGCCAGCTAGGGGGAATAGGAATCAACAAAGCTTTCTTT	CASSQLGGIGINKAFF
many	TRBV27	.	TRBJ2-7	TGTGCCAGCAGTTTAGAGGCCTCCTACGAGCAGTACTTC	CASSLEASYEQYF
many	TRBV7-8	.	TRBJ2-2	TGTGCCAGCAGACGAAACGTAAACACCGGGGAGCTGTTTTTT	CASRRNVNTGELFF
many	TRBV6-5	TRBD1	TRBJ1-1	TGTGCCAGCAGTCGGACAGGGGGTAGCACTGAAGCTTTCTTT	CASSRTGGSTEAFF
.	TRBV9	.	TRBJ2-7	TGTGCCAGCTCAAGGGGTGGCGAGGGTTACGAGCAGTACTTC	CASSRGGEGYEQYF
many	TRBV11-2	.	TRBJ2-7	TGTGCCAGCAGCTTTGGGGGCGGGGGCCCCACCTACGAGCAGTACTTC	CASSFGGGGPTYEQYF
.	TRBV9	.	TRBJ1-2	TGTGCCAGCAGCACTACGGACACGGTGCCTGGCTACACCTTC	CASSTTDTVPGYTF
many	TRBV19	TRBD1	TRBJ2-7	TGTGCCTCCGGCGGGACAGGGACCTACGAGCAGTACTTC	CASGGTGTYEQYF
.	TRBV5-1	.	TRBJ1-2	TGCGCCAGCAGCTTGGGGGACACCTATGGCTACACCTTC	CASSLGDTYGYTF
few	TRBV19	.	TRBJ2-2	TGTGCCAGTAGTACAGGGTTCAACACCGGGGAGCTGTTTTTT	CASSTGFNTGELFF
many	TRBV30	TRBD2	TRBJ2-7	TGTGCCTGGACCAACGGACTAGCGGGAGGCGAGCAGTACTTC	CAWTNGLAGGEQYF
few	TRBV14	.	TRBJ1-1	TGTGCCAGCAGCCGGGGTGGCCACTCTGAAGCTTTCTTT	CASSRGGHSEAFF
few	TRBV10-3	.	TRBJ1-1	TGTGCCATCAGTGAGTACCACGGGCAGCAGCAGGAAGCTTTCTTT	CAISEYHGQQQEAFF
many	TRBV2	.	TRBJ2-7	TGTGCCAGCGGGGCCGACTGGGGAGACGAGCAGTACTTC	CASGADWGDEQYF
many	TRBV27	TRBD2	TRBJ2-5	TGTGCCAGCAGTTTCGCACTAGCGGCCCCAACCCAGTACTTC	CASSFALAAPTQYF
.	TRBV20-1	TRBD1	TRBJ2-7	TGCAGTGCTCACCCCATTGGACAGGCCGGCTACGAGCAGTACTTC	CSAHPIGQAGYEQYF
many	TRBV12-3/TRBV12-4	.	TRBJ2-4	TGTGCCAGCTCGACAGCCCGCCTAGCCAAAAACATTCAGTACTTC	CASSTARLAKNIQYF
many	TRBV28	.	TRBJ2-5	TGTGCCAGCAGCCAACCACCTAGCCTTATTGAGGAGACCCAGTACTTC	CASSQPPSLIEETQYF